The rows below give T cell receptor beta chains drawn from one sample of a study of shared clonotypes between healthy human individuals. Generated by immunoSEQ multiplex PCR, the TCRdb table keeps only in-frame clones and is missing some. The sample has about 580,000 clones; roughly 98% are singletons. Sequenced input: naive CD8+ T cells sorted from blood. The receptors were gathered from a man under 40 in good health. The CDR3 runs from the conserved cysteine through the conserved F or W. Each record gives: CDR3 length, J gene, D gene, clone size, V gene, CDR3 DNA, CDR3 protein. The D gene is left open where the match is weak. Size tells how often a clone was seen (once, few, many) or the class of an expanded clone, and some rows leave it out.

15 TRBJ2-5 NA NA TRBV7-2 TGTGCCAGCAGCTTAGGGGATTCAGCGGAAGAGACCCAGTACTTC CASSLGDSAEETQYF
15 TRBJ2-2 TRBD1 once TRBV19 TGTGCCACCGGGACAGGCCTGTTTCAAACCGGGGAGCTGTTTTTT CATGTGLFQTGELFF
14 TRBJ2-7 TRBD1 NA TRBV11-2 TGTGCCAGCAGCGGACCGGGACAGTCATACGAGCAGTACTTC CASSGPGQSYEQYF
15 TRBJ2-2 NA once TRBV14 TGTGCCAGCAGCCCTCACCCTCCTCCATCCGGGGAGCTGTTTTTT CASSPHPPPSGELFF
16 TRBJ2-7 TRBD2 NA TRBV4-1 TGCGCCAGCAGCCAAGATGGACTAGCCGGGACCTACGAGCAGTACTTC CASSQDGLAGTYEQYF
13 TRBJ2-7 TRBD1 NA TRBV29-1 TGCAGCGTAGGACAGGGGGTCTTTTCCGAGCAGTACTTC CSVGQGVFSEQYF
11 TRBJ2-7 NA NA TRBV7-9 TGTGCCAGCAGCCCCTCTTTCGAGCAGTACTTC CASSPSFEQYF
14 TRBJ2-7 NA NA TRBV14 TGTGCCAGCAGCCTCGTACCGGGGTCCTACGAGCAGTACTTC CASSLVPGSYEQYF
14 TRBJ2-7 NA NA TRBV5-5 TGTGCCAGCAGCTCTAGGGCAGGCACCTACGAGCAGTACTTC CASSSRAGTYEQYF
16 TRBJ2-1 NA NA TRBV4-1 TGCGCCAGCAGCCAAGAGGGGCGATCGGGGTACAATGAGCAGTTCTTC CASSQEGRSGYNEQFF
20 TRBJ2-5 NA NA TRBV2 TGTGCCAGCAGTGAACCGGCGAGGGATGGGTCCTCGTGGGGAGAAGAGACCCAGTACTTC CASSEPARDGSSWGEETQYF
14 TRBJ2-1 TRBD2 once TRBV6-6 TGTGCCAGCCAGACTAGCGGGGGGAACAATGAGCAGTTCTTC CASQTSGGNNEQFF
20 TRBJ2-1 TRBD1 NA TRBV7-8 TGTGCCAGCAGCTTACCCCGGGACAGCGCGCTTACAGGGTACTACAATGAGCAGTTCTTC CASSLPRDSALTGYYNEQFF
17 TRBJ2-1 TRBD2 NA TRBV18 TGTGCCAGCTCACTTTCTGAGGGACTAGCGGGAGTCAATGAGCAGTTCTTC CASSLSEGLAGVNEQFF
17 TRBJ1-4 NA NA TRBV28 TGTGCCAGCAGTTACAACCCTAGGGCGGAGCATCATGAAAAACTGTTTTTT CASSYNPRAEHHEKLFF
16 TRBJ2-1 TRBD1 NA TRBV5-6 TGTGCCAGCAGCTTGGCCCTCAGGGGGCGAGGCAATGAGCAGTTCTTC CASSLALRGRGNEQFF
15 TRBJ2-7 NA NA TRBV28 TGTGCCAGCAGTTTATTGGGGACGACGTACTACGAGCAGTACTTC CASSLLGTTYYEQYF
15 TRBJ2-3 NA NA TRBV5-8 TGTGCCAGCAGCTTGGCCGGGAGAGGCGGGGATACGCAGTATTTT CASSLAGRGGDTQYF
15 TRBJ1-4 NA NA TRBV5-1 TGCGCCAGCAGCCAAGCTACAGGGTCGAGCGAAAAACTGTTTTTT CASSQATGSSEKLFF
14 TRBJ2-1 NA NA TRBV7-2 TGTGCCAGCAGCTTCGGGATCACCAACAATGAGCAGTTCTTC CASSFGITNNEQFF
18 TRBJ1-4 NA NA TRBV7-9 TGTGCCAGCAGCTTAGAGCGTAATCGGCTTGCAACTAATGAAAAACTGTTTTTT CASSLERNRLATNEKLFF
16 TRBJ2-7 TRBD2 NA TRBV4-2 TGTGCCAGCAGCCAAGATCCCGGGACTAGCTCCTACGAGCAGTACTTC CASSQDPGTSSYEQYF
14 TRBJ2-1 NA NA TRBV7-7 TGTGCCAGCAGCCTAGGCGGGAATTACAATGAGCAGTTCTTC CASSLGGNYNEQFF
15 TRBJ2-3 TRBD1 once TRBV27 TGTGCCAGCAAGCAACAAGGGACAGGGGGTGATACGCAGTATTTT CASKQQGTGGDTQYF
13 TRBJ2-7 NA once TRBV5-5 TGTGCCAGCTCCGAATTTCCCCATTACGAGCAGTACTTC CASSEFPHYEQYF
17 TRBJ2-1 TRBD2 NA TRBV27 TGTGCCAGCAGCTCCCTTGGACTAGCAGGAATGGACGGTGAGCAGTTCTTC CASSSLGLAGMDGEQFF
15 TRBJ2-7 NA NA TRBV7-9 TGTGCCAGCAGCTCCCGGGACGAGAAGGCCTACGAGCAGTACTTC CASSSRDEKAYEQYF
18 TRBJ2-1 TRBD2 NA TRBV7-3 TGTGCCAGCAGCTTAGGACTAGCGGGAGGGCCTTCCTACAATGAGCAGTTCTTC CASSLGLAGGPSYNEQFF
17 TRBJ2-1 TRBD2 NA TRBV11-2 TGTGCCAGCAGCCTGGGGCTAGCGGGAGGGCTCTACAATGAGCAGTTCTTC CASSLGLAGGLYNEQFF
14 TRBJ2-7 NA NA TRBV7-9 TGTGCCAGCAGCACCCCTAGAAATGCCTACGAGCAGTACTTC CASSTPRNAYEQYF
16 TRBJ2-4 TRBD1 NA TRBV9 TGTGCCAGCAGCGCCCGGGACAGGGGAGCCAAAAACATTCAGTACTTC CASSARDRGAKNIQYF
17 TRBJ2-7 NA NA TRBV19 TGTGCCAGTAGTACAACTAACGGAGGGGGGACTCCCTACGAGCAGTACTTC CASSTTNGGGTPYEQYF
12 TRBJ2-7 NA NA TRBV6-1 TGTGCCAGCAGTGATTCGTCTTACGAGCAGTACTTC CASSDSSYEQYF
16 TRBJ2-3 TRBD2 NA TRBV7-9 TGTGCCAGCAGCTTACTACTAGCGGGAAACACAGATACGCAGTATTTT CASSLLLAGNTDTQYF
12 TRBJ1-3 NA NA TRBV29-1 TGCAGCGTTGGGGTCTCTGGAAACACCATATATTTT CSVGVSGNTIYF
14 TRBJ1-2 TRBD1 NA TRBV29-1 TGCAGCGTAGCCTCGGGACAGGGGGCGAAAGGCTACACCTTC CSVASGQGAKGYTF
15 TRBJ2-7 NA NA TRBV4-1 TGCGCCAGCAGCCAAGGACCGGGATTAGGGTACGAGCAGTACTTC CASSQGPGLGYEQYF
11 TRBJ1-1 NA NA TRBV5-3 TGTGCCAGAATCATTCAGGGACGCGCTTTCTTT CARIIQGRAFF
15 TRBJ2-7 NA NA TRBV5-1 TGCGCCAGCAGCTTGTCATCCAGGGCCGACTACGAGCAGTACTTC CASSLSSRADYEQYF
11 TRBJ1-1 TRBD1 NA TRBV5-6 TGTGCCAACAGTTGGGACAGAGAAGCTTTCTTT CANSWDREAFF
17 TRBJ2-7 TRBD1 NA TRBV14 TGTGCCAGCAGCCAAGGGGTTTGGGACAGGGCAGCCTACGAGCAGTACTTC CASSQGVWDRAAYEQYF
13 TRBJ2-1 NA NA TRBV7-8 TGTGCCAGCAGCTTGGCCTTCGGTAATGAGCAGTTCTTC CASSLAFGNEQFF
13 TRBJ2-7 TRBD2 NA TRBV5-1 TGCGCCAGCGGCCTAGCGGGAGCCGTCGAGCAGTACTTC CASGLAGAVEQYF
16 TRBJ1-2 TRBD1 NA TRBV6-1 TGTGCCAGCAGTGAAGAATCCTGGGACAGGGTCTATGGCTACACCTTC CASSEESWDRVYGYTF
15 TRBJ1-3 NA NA TRBV7-9 TGTGCCAGCAGCTTAGGACGGAGCTCTGGAAACACCATATATTTT CASSLGRSSGNTIYF
16 TRBJ1-3 NA NA TRBV7-2 TGTGCCAGCAGCTTAGGCCAGGGTCTATTGGGAAACACCATATATTTT CASSLGQGLLGNTIYF
15 TRBJ2-1 NA NA TRBV7-7 TGTGCCAGCAGCCCAATAGCGGACTCCTACAATGAGCAGTTCTTC CASSPIADSYNEQFF
14 TRBJ1-1 TRBD1 NA TRBV27 TGTGCCAGCAGTCTACAGGGGCGATATACTGAAGCTTTCTTT CASSLQGRYTEAFF
17 TRBJ2-3 NA once TRBV6-1 TGTGCCAGCAGTGGGTTATCTGAGCGTACTAGCACAGATACGCAGTATTTT CASSGLSERTSTDTQYF
17 TRBJ2-7 NA NA TRBV4-3 TGCGCCAGCAGCCAAGAGTGGGGTTACGACGGAAGCTACGAGCAGTACTTC CASSQEWGYDGSYEQYF
15 TRBJ1-3 NA once TRBV9 TGTGCCAGCAGCTCAAAATCGACAGGTCGAAACACCATATATTTT CASSSKSTGRNTIYF